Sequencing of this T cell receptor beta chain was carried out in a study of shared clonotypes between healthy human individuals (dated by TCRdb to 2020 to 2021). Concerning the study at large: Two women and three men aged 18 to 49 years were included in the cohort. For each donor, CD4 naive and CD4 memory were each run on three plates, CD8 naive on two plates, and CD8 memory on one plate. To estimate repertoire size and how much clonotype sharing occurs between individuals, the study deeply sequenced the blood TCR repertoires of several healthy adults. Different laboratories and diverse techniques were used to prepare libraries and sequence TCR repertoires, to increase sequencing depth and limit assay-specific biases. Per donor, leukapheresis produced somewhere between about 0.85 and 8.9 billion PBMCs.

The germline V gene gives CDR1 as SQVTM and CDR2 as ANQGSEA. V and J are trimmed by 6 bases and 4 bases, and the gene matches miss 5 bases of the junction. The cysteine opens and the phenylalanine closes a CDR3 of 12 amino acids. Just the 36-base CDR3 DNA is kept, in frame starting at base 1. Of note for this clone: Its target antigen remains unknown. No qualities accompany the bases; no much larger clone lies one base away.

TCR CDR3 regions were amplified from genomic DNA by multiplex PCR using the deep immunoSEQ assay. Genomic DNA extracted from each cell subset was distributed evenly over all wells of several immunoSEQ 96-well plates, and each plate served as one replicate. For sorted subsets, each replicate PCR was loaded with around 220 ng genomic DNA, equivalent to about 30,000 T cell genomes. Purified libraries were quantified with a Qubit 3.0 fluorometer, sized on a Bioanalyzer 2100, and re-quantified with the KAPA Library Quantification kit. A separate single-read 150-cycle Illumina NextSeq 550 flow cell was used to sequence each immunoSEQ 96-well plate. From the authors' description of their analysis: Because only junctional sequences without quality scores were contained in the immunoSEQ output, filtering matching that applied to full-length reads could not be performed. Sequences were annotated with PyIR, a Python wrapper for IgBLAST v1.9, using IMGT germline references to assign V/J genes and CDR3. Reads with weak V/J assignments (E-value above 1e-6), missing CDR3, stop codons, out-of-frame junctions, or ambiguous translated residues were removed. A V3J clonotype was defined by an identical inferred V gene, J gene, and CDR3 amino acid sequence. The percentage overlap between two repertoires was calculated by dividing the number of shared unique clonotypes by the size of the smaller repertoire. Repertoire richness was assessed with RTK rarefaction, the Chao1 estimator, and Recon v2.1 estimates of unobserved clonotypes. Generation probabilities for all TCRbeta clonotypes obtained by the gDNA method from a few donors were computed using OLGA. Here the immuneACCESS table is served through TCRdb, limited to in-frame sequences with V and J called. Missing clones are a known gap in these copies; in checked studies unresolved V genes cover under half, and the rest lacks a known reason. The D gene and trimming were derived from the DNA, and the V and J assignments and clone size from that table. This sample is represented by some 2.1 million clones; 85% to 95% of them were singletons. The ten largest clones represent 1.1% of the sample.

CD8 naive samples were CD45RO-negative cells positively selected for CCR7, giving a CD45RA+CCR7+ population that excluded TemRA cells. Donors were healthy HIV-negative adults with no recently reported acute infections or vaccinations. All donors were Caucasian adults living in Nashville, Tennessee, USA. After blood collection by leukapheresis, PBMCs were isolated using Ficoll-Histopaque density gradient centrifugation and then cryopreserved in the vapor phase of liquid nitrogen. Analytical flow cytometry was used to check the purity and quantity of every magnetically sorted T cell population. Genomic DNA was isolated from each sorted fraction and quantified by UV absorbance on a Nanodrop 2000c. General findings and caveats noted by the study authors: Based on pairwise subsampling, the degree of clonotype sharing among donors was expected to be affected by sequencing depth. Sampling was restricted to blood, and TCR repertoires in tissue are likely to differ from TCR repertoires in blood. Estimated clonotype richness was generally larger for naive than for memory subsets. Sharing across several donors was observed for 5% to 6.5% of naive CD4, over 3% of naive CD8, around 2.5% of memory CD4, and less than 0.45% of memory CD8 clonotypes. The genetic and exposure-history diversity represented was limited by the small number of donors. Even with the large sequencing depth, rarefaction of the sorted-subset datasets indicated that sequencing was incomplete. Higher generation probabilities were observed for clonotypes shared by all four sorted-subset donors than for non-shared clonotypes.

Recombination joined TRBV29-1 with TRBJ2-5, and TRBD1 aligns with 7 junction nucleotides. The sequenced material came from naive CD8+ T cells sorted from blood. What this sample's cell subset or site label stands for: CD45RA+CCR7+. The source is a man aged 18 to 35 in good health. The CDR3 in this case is CSVSTGTETQYF. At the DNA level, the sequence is TGCAGCGTATCGACAGGGACAGAGACCCAGTACTTC. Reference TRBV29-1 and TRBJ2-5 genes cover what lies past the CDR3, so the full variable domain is SAVISQKPSRDICQRGTSLTIQCQVDSQVTMMFWYRQQPGQSLTLIATANQGSEATYESGFVIDKFPISRPNLTFSTLTVSNMSPEDSSIYLCSVSTGTETQYFGPGTRLLVL.